This entry features one T cell receptor (beta chain) sequence. The method was immunoSEQ multiplex PCR; TCRdb's version includes in-frame clones alone and lacks a portion of them. Of 50,000 to 65,000 clones in the sample, roughly nine tenths were seen once. These data are taken from a study of T cell changes during pregnancy in multiple sclerosis. The ends lost 3 bases at V and 5 bases at J; junction bases unmatched: 3. Germline CDR1 SGHNT, CDR2 YYREEE (reference sequence). CDR3 size: 14 residues. This sequence was found in a female donor with multiple sclerosis, enrolled in a pregnancy study. Specimen: CD4+ T cells from peripheral blood mononuclear cells, collected in the third trimester of pregnancy. The chain is built from TRBV5-4 and TRBJ2-5, with TRBD1 matching over 11 bases. In DNA, the CDR3 is TGTGCCAGCAGCTCGGGACAGGGGGGTGAGACCCAGTACTTC. It specifies CASSSGQGGETQYF.